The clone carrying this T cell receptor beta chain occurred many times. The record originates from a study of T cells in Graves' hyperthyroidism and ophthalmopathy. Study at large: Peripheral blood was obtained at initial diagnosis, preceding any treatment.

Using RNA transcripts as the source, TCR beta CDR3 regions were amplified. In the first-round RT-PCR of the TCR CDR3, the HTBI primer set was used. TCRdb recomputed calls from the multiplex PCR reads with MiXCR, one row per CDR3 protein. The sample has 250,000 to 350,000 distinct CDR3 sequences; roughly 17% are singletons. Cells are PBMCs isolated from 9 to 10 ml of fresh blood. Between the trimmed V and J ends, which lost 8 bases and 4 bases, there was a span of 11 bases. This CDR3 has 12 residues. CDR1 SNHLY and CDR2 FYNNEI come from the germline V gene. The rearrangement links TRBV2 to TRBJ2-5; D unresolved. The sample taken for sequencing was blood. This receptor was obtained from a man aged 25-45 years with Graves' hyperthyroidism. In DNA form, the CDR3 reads TGTGCCAGCTTGGGTTGGGGAGAGACCCAGTACTTC. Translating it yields CASLGWGETQYF.